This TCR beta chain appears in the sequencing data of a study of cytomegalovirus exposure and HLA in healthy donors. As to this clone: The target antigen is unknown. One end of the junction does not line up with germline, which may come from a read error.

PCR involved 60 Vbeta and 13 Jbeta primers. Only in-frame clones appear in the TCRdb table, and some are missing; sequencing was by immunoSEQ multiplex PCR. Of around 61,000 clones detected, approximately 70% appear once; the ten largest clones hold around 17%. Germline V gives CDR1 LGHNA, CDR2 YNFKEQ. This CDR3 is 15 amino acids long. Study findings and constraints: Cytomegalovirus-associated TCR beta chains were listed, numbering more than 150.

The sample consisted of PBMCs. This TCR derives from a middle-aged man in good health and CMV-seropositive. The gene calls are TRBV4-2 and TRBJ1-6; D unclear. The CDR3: CASSQEEGLGSPPHF. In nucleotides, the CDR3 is TGTGCCAGCAGCCAAGAGGAGGGTTTAGGATCACCCCCCCACTTT.